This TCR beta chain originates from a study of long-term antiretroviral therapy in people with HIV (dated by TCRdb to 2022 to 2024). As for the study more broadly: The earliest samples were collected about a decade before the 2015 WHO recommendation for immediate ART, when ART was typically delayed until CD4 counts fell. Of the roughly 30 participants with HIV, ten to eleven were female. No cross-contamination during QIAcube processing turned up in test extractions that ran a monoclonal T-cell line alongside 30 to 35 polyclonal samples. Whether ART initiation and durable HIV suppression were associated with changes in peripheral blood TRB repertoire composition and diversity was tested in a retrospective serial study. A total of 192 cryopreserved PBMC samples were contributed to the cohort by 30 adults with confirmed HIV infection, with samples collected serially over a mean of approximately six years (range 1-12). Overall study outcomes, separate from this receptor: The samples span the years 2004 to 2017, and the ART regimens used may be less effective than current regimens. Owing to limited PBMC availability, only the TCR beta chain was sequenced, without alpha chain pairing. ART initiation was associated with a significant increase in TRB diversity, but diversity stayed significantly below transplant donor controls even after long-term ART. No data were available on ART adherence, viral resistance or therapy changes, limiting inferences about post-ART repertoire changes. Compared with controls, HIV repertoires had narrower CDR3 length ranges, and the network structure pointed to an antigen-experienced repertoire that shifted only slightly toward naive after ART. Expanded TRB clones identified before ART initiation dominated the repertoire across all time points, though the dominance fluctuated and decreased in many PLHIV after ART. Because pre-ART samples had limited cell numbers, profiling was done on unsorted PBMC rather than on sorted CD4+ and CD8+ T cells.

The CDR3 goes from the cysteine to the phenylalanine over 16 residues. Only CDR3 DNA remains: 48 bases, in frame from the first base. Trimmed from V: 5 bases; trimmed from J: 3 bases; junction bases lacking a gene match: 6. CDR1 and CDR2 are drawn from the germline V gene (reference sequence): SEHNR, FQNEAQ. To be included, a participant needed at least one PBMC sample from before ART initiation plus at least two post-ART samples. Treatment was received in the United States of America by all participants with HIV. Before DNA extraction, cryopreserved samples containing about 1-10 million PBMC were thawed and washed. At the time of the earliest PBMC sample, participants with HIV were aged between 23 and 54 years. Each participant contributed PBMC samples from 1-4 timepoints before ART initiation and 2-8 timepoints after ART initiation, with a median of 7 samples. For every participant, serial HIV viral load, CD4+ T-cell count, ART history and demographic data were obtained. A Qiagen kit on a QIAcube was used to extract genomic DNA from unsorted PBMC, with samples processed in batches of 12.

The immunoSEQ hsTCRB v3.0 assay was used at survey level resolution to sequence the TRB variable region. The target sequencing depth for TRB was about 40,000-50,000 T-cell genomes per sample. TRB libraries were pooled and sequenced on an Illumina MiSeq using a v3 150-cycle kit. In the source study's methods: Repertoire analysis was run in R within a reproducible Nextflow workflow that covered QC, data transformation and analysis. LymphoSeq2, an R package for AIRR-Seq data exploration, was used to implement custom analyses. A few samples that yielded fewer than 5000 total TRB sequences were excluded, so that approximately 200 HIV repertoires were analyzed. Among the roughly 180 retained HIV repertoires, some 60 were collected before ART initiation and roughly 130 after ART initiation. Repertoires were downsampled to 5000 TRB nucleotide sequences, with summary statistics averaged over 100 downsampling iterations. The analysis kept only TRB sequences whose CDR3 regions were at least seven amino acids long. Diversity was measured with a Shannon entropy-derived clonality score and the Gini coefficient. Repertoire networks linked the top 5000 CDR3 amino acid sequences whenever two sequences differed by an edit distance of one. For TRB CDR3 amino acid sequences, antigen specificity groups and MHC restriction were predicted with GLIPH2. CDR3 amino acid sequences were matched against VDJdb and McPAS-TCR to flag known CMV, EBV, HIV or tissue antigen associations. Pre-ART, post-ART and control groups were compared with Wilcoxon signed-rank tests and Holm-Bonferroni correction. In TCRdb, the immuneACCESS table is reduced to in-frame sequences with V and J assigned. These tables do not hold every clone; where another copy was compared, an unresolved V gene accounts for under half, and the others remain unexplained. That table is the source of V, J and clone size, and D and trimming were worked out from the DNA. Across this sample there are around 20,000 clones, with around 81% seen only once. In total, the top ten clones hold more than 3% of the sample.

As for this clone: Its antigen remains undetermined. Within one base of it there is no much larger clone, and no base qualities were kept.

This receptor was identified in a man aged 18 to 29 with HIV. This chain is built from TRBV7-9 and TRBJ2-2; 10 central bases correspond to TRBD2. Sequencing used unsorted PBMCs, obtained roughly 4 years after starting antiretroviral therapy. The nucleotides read TGTGCCAGCAGCGGTAGCGGGGGGCCCTACACCGGGGAGCTGTTTTTT. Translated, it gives CASSGSGGPYTGELFF.